The rows below give T cell receptor beta chains drawn from one sample of a study of regulatory T cells in long-lasting Graves disease. TCRdb fed the multiplex PCR reads into MiXCR, producing one record per CDR3 protein. The data show 310,000 or so distinct CDR3 sequences, around 20% seen once. The sample consisted of peripheral blood mononuclear cells (PBMCs), taken when the disease was refractory, from a patient treated with antithyroid drugs. Receptors originate from a female donor with Graves disease. CDR3s include the opening cysteine and the closing phenylalanine or tryptophan. D genes are given only for firm matches. Size tells how often a clone was seen (once, few, many) or the class of an expanded clone, and some rows leave it out.

j_call: TRBJ2-5
d_call: .
clone_size: few
v_call: TRBV5-1
cdr3_aa: CASRGSGGETQYF
cdr3_nt: TGCGCCAGCAGAGGATCGGGTGGGGAGACCCAGTACTTC

j_call: TRBJ1-3
d_call: .
clone_size: few
v_call: TRBV7-2
cdr3_aa: CASREGGSGNTIYF
cdr3_nt: TGTGCCAGCAGGGAGGGGGGCTCTGGAAACACCATATATTTT

j_call: TRBJ1-5
d_call: .
clone_size: .
v_call: TRBV6-1
cdr3_aa: CASRYGVGNQPQHF
cdr3_nt: TGTGCCAGCAGGTATGGGGTCGGCAATCAGCCCCAGCATTTT

j_call: TRBJ2-5
d_call: .
clone_size: few
v_call: TRBV3-1
cdr3_aa: CASSQDRATGETQYF
cdr3_nt: TGTGCCAGCAGCCAAGATCGCGCTACCGGGGAGACCCAGTACTTC

j_call: TRBJ1-1
d_call: .
clone_size: .
v_call: TRBV5-4
cdr3_aa: CASSLERQVNTEAFF
cdr3_nt: TGTGCCAGCAGCTTGGAGAGACAGGTGAACACTGAAGCTTTCTTT

j_call: TRBJ1-5
d_call: .
clone_size: many
v_call: TRBV2
cdr3_aa: CASNDEVNQPQHF
cdr3_nt: TGTGCCAGCAACGACGAGGTCAATCAGCCCCAGCATTTT

j_call: TRBJ2-5
d_call: TRBD2
clone_size: .
v_call: TRBV5-1
cdr3_aa: CASSGGTSGGYTRETQYF
cdr3_nt: TGCGCCAGCAGCGGCGGGACTAGCGGGGGATATACAAGAGAGACCCAGTACTTC

j_call: TRBJ1-1
d_call: .
clone_size: many
v_call: TRBV11-1
cdr3_aa: CASSWGTVGAAFF
cdr3_nt: TGTGCCAGCAGCTGGGGCACAGTAGGGGCAGCTTTCTTT

j_call: TRBJ1-1
d_call: .
clone_size: many
v_call: TRBV27
cdr3_aa: CASSRTQQVTHNTEAFF
cdr3_nt: TGTGCCAGCAGTCGCACACAACAGGTGACCCATAACACTGAAGCTTTCTTT

j_call: TRBJ2-5
d_call: TRBD2
clone_size: many
v_call: TRBV9
cdr3_aa: CASSVGPTSGIQETQYF
cdr3_nt: TGTGCCAGCAGCGTAGGTCCGACTAGCGGGATTCAAGAGACCCAGTACTTC

j_call: TRBJ2-7
d_call: .
clone_size: many
v_call: TRBV6-5
cdr3_aa: CASSYRTSYEQYF
cdr3_nt: TGTGCCAGCAGTTACCGGACGTCCTACGAGCAGTACTTC

j_call: TRBJ2-1
d_call: .
clone_size: .
v_call: TRBV2
cdr3_aa: CASSGGYNEQFF
cdr3_nt: TGTGCCAGCAGTGGGGGGTACAATGAGCAGTTCTTC

j_call: TRBJ2-1
d_call: TRBD2
clone_size: .
v_call: TRBV7-2
cdr3_aa: CASSLVGGGDEQFF
cdr3_nt: TGTGCCAGCAGCTTAGTAGGCGGGGGAGATGAGCAGTTCTTC

j_call: TRBJ1-4
d_call: .
clone_size: .
v_call: TRBV5-6
cdr3_aa: CASSLGQGYEKLFF
cdr3_nt: TGTGCCAGCAGCTTGGGACAAGGTTATGAAAAACTGTTTTTT

j_call: TRBJ2-6
d_call: TRBD2
clone_size: few
v_call: TRBV7-2
cdr3_aa: CASSLIRGDSGANVLTF
cdr3_nt: TGTGCCAGCAGCTTAATCCGGGGGGACTCTGGGGCCAACGTCCTGACTTTC

j_call: TRBJ1-6
d_call: TRBD1
clone_size: many
v_call: TRBV27
cdr3_aa: CASSFRFSSQGVITPLHF
cdr3_nt: TGTGCCAGCAGTTTTAGGTTTTCGTCACAGGGGGTAATTACACCCCTCCACTTT

j_call: TRBJ1-2
d_call: .
clone_size: .
v_call: TRBV3-1
cdr3_aa: CASSQGREGYGYTF
cdr3_nt: TGTGCCAGCAGCCAAGGTCGGGAGGGCTATGGCTACACCTTC

j_call: TRBJ2-2
d_call: .
clone_size: many
v_call: TRBV7-8
cdr3_aa: CASSFRRFAGTGELFF
cdr3_nt: TGTGCCAGCAGCTTTAGGAGATTTGCGGGTACCGGGGAGCTGTTTTTT

j_call: TRBJ2-5
d_call: .
clone_size: .
v_call: TRBV14
cdr3_aa: CASSQGLPQETQYF
cdr3_nt: TGTGCCAGCAGCCAAGGACTACCACAAGAGACCCAGTACTTC

j_call: TRBJ2-2
d_call: TRBD1
clone_size: few
v_call: TRBV7-9
cdr3_aa: CASSSARQGNTGELFF
cdr3_nt: TGTGCCAGCAGCTCTGCCCGACAGGGCAACACCGGGGAGCTGTTTTTT

j_call: TRBJ1-4
d_call: TRBD1
clone_size: many
v_call: TRBV24-1
cdr3_aa: CATSARRLTGGEDTAKLFF
cdr3_nt: TGTGCCACCAGTGCGCGCCGACTTACAGGGGGCGAGGATACTGCGAAACTGTTTTTT

j_call: TRBJ1-1
d_call: .
clone_size: .
v_call: TRBV11-3
cdr3_aa: CASSLLRTENTEAFF
cdr3_nt: TGTGCCAGCAGCTTATTACGGACAGAGAACACTGAAGCTTTCTTT

j_call: TRBJ2-2
d_call: .
clone_size: many
v_call: TRBV12-3/TRBV12-4
cdr3_aa: CASSRQAWSGELFF
cdr3_nt: TGTGCCAGCAGCCGACAGGCTTGGTCCGGGGAGCTGTTTTTT

j_call: TRBJ1-2
d_call: TRBD1
clone_size: many
v_call: TRBV28
cdr3_aa: CASSLIRDRPYRGYTF
cdr3_nt: TGTGCCAGCAGTTTGATCCGGGACAGGCCCTATCGGGGCTACACCTTC

j_call: TRBJ1-5
d_call: .
clone_size: many
v_call: TRBV12-3/TRBV12-4
cdr3_aa: CASSFAEGGNQPQHF
cdr3_nt: TGTGCCAGCAGTTTTGCGGAGGGTGGCAATCAGCCCCAGCATTTT

j_call: TRBJ1-1
d_call: TRBD1
clone_size: many
v_call: TRBV11-2
cdr3_aa: CASNRQGPTEAFF
cdr3_nt: TGTGCCAGCAACCGACAGGGCCCCACTGAAGCTTTCTTT

j_call: TRBJ2-3
d_call: .
clone_size: few
v_call: TRBV3-1
cdr3_aa: CASSQDPGGLLDTQYF
cdr3_nt: TGTGCCAGCAGCCAAGATCCTGGGGGCCTTTTAGATACGCAGTATTTT

j_call: TRBJ1-1
d_call: .
clone_size: .
v_call: TRBV5-1
cdr3_aa: CASSLAMNRVTEAFF
cdr3_nt: TGCGCCAGCAGCTTGGCCATGAATAGGGTCACTGAAGCTTTCTTT

j_call: TRBJ1-1
d_call: TRBD1
clone_size: few
v_call: TRBV4-3
cdr3_aa: CASSHRTGVFTEAFF
cdr3_nt: TGCGCCAGCAGCCACCGAACAGGGGTATTCACTGAAGCTTTCTTT

j_call: TRBJ2-5
d_call: TRBD2
clone_size: .
v_call: TRBV27
cdr3_aa: CASSSAGGETQYF
cdr3_nt: TGTGCCAGCAGTTCTGCGGGGGGAGAGACCCAGTACTTC

j_call: TRBJ2-1
d_call: .
clone_size: .
v_call: TRBV6-2/TRBV6-3
cdr3_aa: CASSGTGYNEQFF
cdr3_nt: TGTGCCAGCAGTGGGACTGGCTACAATGAGCAGTTCTTC

j_call: TRBJ1-2
d_call: .
clone_size: many
v_call: TRBV7-8
cdr3_aa: CASSLVGQGYYGYTF
cdr3_nt: TGTGCCAGCAGCTTAGTAGGTCAGGGTTACTATGGCTACACCTTC

j_call: TRBJ2-7
d_call: .
clone_size: many
v_call: TRBV6-2/TRBV6-3
cdr3_aa: CASREDSTSSYEQYF
cdr3_nt: TGTGCCAGCAGAGAGGACAGTACGAGCTCCTACGAGCAGTACTTC

j_call: TRBJ1-1
d_call: .
clone_size: .
v_call: TRBV20-1
cdr3_aa: CSAPLSRSNTEAFF
cdr3_nt: TGCAGTGCTCCGTTAAGTAGATCGAACACTGAAGCTTTCTTT

j_call: TRBJ2-5
d_call: .
clone_size: many
v_call: TRBV7-8
cdr3_aa: CASSLNRQETQYF
cdr3_nt: TGTGCCAGCAGCTTAAACAGACAAGAGACCCAGTACTTC

j_call: TRBJ2-5
d_call: .
clone_size: many
v_call: TRBV12-3/TRBV12-4
cdr3_aa: CASSFDIAQETQYF
cdr3_nt: TGTGCCAGCAGTTTTGACATTGCCCAAGAGACCCAGTACTTC

j_call: TRBJ1-1
d_call: TRBD1
clone_size: .
v_call: TRBV7-8
cdr3_aa: CASSLALQQGVLNTEAFF
cdr3_nt: TGTGCCAGCAGCTTAGCGCTTCAACAGGGGGTTTTGAACACTGAAGCTTTCTTT

j_call: TRBJ1-4
d_call: .
clone_size: .
v_call: TRBV20-1
cdr3_aa: CSARDGGWGEKLFF
cdr3_nt: TGCAGTGCTAGAGATGGGGGATGGGGTGAAAAACTGTTTTTT

j_call: TRBJ2-2
d_call: TRBD1
clone_size: .
v_call: TRBV5-1
cdr3_aa: CASSLEGQGNTGELFF
cdr3_nt: TGCGCCAGCAGCTTAGAGGGACAGGGGAACACCGGGGAGCTGTTTTTT

j_call: TRBJ2-7
d_call: .
clone_size: .
v_call: TRBV18
cdr3_aa: CASSPPSRRAEQYF
cdr3_nt: TGTGCCAGCTCACCACCGTCCCGGAGGGCCGAGCAGTACTTC

j_call: TRBJ2-7
d_call: TRBD2
clone_size: few
v_call: TRBV7-9
cdr3_aa: CASSLVPAGGYEQYF
cdr3_nt: TGTGCCAGCAGCTTAGTTCCAGCGGGAGGGTACGAGCAGTACTTC

j_call: TRBJ2-7
d_call: TRBD2
clone_size: many
v_call: TRBV5-1
cdr3_aa: CASSELAGGLPYEQYF
cdr3_nt: TGCGCCAGCAGCGAACTAGCGGGGGGGCTACCCTACGAGCAGTACTTC

j_call: TRBJ2-4
d_call: .
clone_size: many
v_call: TRBV3-1
cdr3_aa: CASSQDLARGENIQYF
cdr3_nt: TGTGCCAGCAGCCAAGATCTGGCAAGGGGCGAAAACATTCAGTACTTC

j_call: TRBJ1-5
d_call: .
clone_size: many
v_call: TRBV6-1
cdr3_aa: CASSERVLEVGQPQHF
cdr3_nt: TGTGCCAGCAGTGAAAGGGTGTTGGAAGTTGGGCAGCCCCAGCATTTT

j_call: TRBJ1-2
d_call: TRBD1
clone_size: once
v_call: TRBV10-3
cdr3_aa: CAVSDYGDRGRGYTF
cdr3_nt: TGTGCCGTCAGTGATTACGGCGACAGGGGACGTGGCTACACCTTC

j_call: TRBJ2-4
d_call: .
clone_size: .
v_call: TRBV24-1
cdr3_aa: CATQSGTPEGGWYF
cdr3_nt: TGTGCCACCCAGTCCGGGACCCCCGAGGGCGGTTGGTACTTC

j_call: TRBJ1-2
d_call: .
clone_size: many
v_call: TRBV7-8
cdr3_aa: CASSLGTANYGYTF
cdr3_nt: TGTGCCAGCAGCTTAGGGACAGCAAACTATGGCTACACCTTC

j_call: TRBJ2-5
d_call: .
clone_size: many
v_call: TRBV12-3/TRBV12-4
cdr3_aa: CASSFEGNGETQYF
cdr3_nt: TGTGCCAGCAGTTTTGAAGGGAATGGAGAGACCCAGTACTTC

j_call: TRBJ2-7
d_call: .
clone_size: .
v_call: TRBV10-2
cdr3_aa: CASSVQQGTYEQYF
cdr3_nt: TGCGCCAGCAGTGTGCAGCAGGGAACCTACGAGCAGTACTTC

j_call: TRBJ2-3
d_call: .
clone_size: .
v_call: TRBV28
cdr3_aa: CASQSITDTQYF
cdr3_nt: TGTGCCAGCCAGTCTATCACAGATACGCAGTATTTT

j_call: TRBJ2-7
d_call: .
clone_size: .
v_call: TRBV15
cdr3_aa: CATSRDLFYEQYF
cdr3_nt: TGTGCCACCAGCAGAGACCTATTTTACGAGCAGTACTTC

j_call: TRBJ2-1
d_call: TRBD2
clone_size: .
v_call: TRBV2
cdr3_aa: CASSSRTSGRTDEQFF
cdr3_nt: TGTGCCAGCAGTTCGCGGACTAGCGGGAGGACAGATGAGCAGTTCTTC

j_call: TRBJ2-7
d_call: .
clone_size: .
v_call: TRBV20-1
cdr3_aa: CSARPSGGIISYEQYF
cdr3_nt: TGCAGTGCGCGCCCCTCTGGCGGGATCATCTCCTACGAGCAGTACTTC